The next 19 T cell receptor beta chains were all read from a single sample in a study of neurological immune-mediated disorders. MiXCR was run by TCRdb on the 5' RACE reads, yielding one entry per CDR3 protein. There are 55,000 to 70,000 distinct CDR3 sequences in the sample; roughly 3.9% occur only once, and 1.3% lies in the top ten. Sequencing was done on a sample of PBMCs. The receptors shown here come from a man aged 25 to 45 with multiple sclerosis.

There are many counts of this clonotype. The rearrangement uses TRBV5-5 and TRBJ2-3, with D unclear. The V gene's germline CDR1 is SGHKS and CDR2 YYEKEE (reference sequence). The CDR3 is made up of 12 amino acids. Trimming removed 1 base from V and 7 bases from J, with 7 bases in between. The CDR3 bases are TGTGCCAGCAGCTTGAAAGTTCATACGCAGTATTTT. Translation: CASSLKVHTQYF.

There are many counts of this clonotype. The chain recombines TRBV7-6 with TRBJ2-7, with D perhaps matching TRBD1 (6 bases). Trimming cost V 1 base and J 6 bases, with 19 bases left between them. The CDR3 has 16 amino acids. Germline V gives CDR1 SGHVS, CDR2 FNYEAQ. CDR3 protein: CASSLVAGSQGFEQYF. The CDR3 DNA reads as TGTGCCAGCAGCTTAGTCGCAGGGAGCCAGGGGTTCGAGCAGTACTTC.

This clonotype appeared many times. The V gene is TRBV29-1, the J gene TRBJ2-5; unclear D gene. Trimming left V 1 base short and J 5 bases short, with 11 bases between. Germline V CDR1 and CDR2: SQVTM, ANQGSEA. This CDR3 has 13 residues. As DNA, the CDR3 is TGCAGCGTTGAAGGAACCCAAGGGGAGACCCAGTACTTC. Protein sequence: CSVEGTQGETQYF.

This clonotype was counted between two and nine times. V is TRBV11-2 and J is TRBJ2-1; the D is unclear. V shed 5 bases and J shed 3 bases, with 17 bases lying between them. In germline, CDR1 is SGHAT, CDR2 FQNNGV. The CDR3 totals 16 residues. The CDR3 nucleotides read TGTGCCAGCAGCCATCTTGGCGGAACTTTCTACAATGAGCAGTTCTTC. Translating it yields CASSHLGGTFYNEQFF.

The table lists this clonotype with many counts. The chain is built from TRBV6-1 and TRBJ1-5, with D unclear. Germline V gives CDR1 MNHNS, CDR2 SASEGT. V shed 1 base and J shed 2 bases, with 6 bases lying between them. This CDR3 is built from 14 residues. CDR3 DNA: TGTGCCAGCAGTGAAGGGGTGGGCAATCAGCCCCAGCATTTT. Encoded protein: CASSEGVGNQPQHF.

There are many counts of this clonotype. The chain is built from TRBV3-1 and TRBJ2-3; D remains ambiguous. CDR1 LGHDT and CDR2 YNNKEL come from the germline V gene (reference sequence). CDR3 length: 12 residues. The germline V and J ends were trimmed by 3 bases and 8 bases, with 9 bases remaining between them. DNA for the CDR3: TGTGCCAGCAGCCATAATTCGGGTACGCAGTATTTT. This encodes CASSHNSGTQYF.

This clonotype was recorded many times. The chain employs TRBV9 and TRBJ1-4, with 9 bases aligning to TRBD1. The V gene's germline CDR1 is SGDLS and CDR2 YYNGEE. This CDR3 is built from 13 residues. With V trimmed by 4 bases and J by 10 bases, 5 bases remained unmatched. CDR3 region: CASSPGGQGKLFF. CDR3 sequence (DNA): TGTGCCAGCAGCCCCGGGGGACAGGGAAAACTGTTTTTT.

This clonotype was observed at least ten times. J is TRBJ2-3 and V is TRBV3-1, with 8 bases aligning to TRBD2. The CDR3 totals 19 residues. Germline V lookup: CDR1 LGHDT, CDR2 YNNKEL (reference sequence). The V gene end was trimmed by 0 bases and the J gene end by 2 bases; junction bases not matched to a gene: 13. CDR3 sequence (DNA): TGTGCCAGCAGCCAAGACATACCGTCGTTAGCGGGACCCACAGATACGCAGTATTTT. This encodes CASSQDIPSLAGPTDTQYF.

This clonotype has ten or more counts. The J gene is TRBJ1-2, the V gene TRBV20-1; tentatively, D is TRBD1 (5 bases). Germline loops: CDR1 DFQATT, CDR2 SNEGSKA (reference sequence). The CDR3 spans 15 residues. V was cut by 1 base and J by 4 bases, with 16 bases left in between. The CDR3, as DNA: TGCAGTGCTAGAGGGGGCGGAAGGAACGCCTATGGCTACACCTTC. Protein: CSARGGGRNAYGYTF.

This clonotype was counted ten times or more. The chain couples TRBV9 to TRBJ2-1; D is possibly TRBD2 (5 bases). There are 21 residues in the CDR3. V was pared by 0 bases and J by 0 bases, with 25 bases between. Germline loops: CDR1 SGDLS, CDR2 YYNGEE. The CDR3 sequence is CASSVATPRRFRGSSYNEQFF. The CDR3 DNA reads TGTGCCAGCAGCGTAGCAACGCCTAGGAGGTTTCGGGGTAGCTCCTACAATGAGCAGTTCTTC.

This clonotype came up many times. The chain links TRBV15 to TRBJ2-2, with D possibly being TRBD1 or TRBD2 (5 bases each). This CDR3 comprises 18 residues. Germline V gene data show CDR1 as LNHNV and CDR2 as YYDKDF (reference sequence). The ends were cut back, 2 bases at V and 4 bases at J, with 20 bases in the middle. The CDR3, as DNA: TGTGCCACCAGCAGACGCATAGGGACCCCGGAAGGCACCGGGGAGCTGTTTTTT. Its translation: CATSRRIGTPEGTGELFF.

Ten or more counts support this clonotype. The V call is TRBV18, the J call TRBJ2-5; D is possibly TRBD2 (5 bases). The CDR3 is 13 residues long. Trimming cost V 5 bases and J 4 bases, with 11 bases left between them. CDR1 KGHSH and CDR2 LQKENI come from the germline V gene. This CDR3 is CASSEGLRETQYF. The CDR3 coding sequence is TGTGCCAGCTCAGAGGGATTGAGAGAGACCCAGTACTTC.

This clonotype was seen repeatedly, ten times or more. This rearrangement joins TRBV10-1 to TRBJ2-2; D remains ambiguous. The length of the CDR3 is 13 residues. Trimming cost V 0 bases and J 5 bases, with 4 bases left between them. The germline gives CDR1 WNHNN, CDR2 SYGVQD (reference sequence). CDR3 DNA: TGCGCCAGCAGTGAGTCCAATACCGGGGAGCTGTTTTTT. Translation: CASSESNTGELFF.

This clonotype occurred many times. The chain uses TRBV6-2 or TRBV6-3 and TRBJ1-1, with a weak D call TRBD1 (5 bases). The V and J ends lost 4 bases and 1 base respectively, with 13 bases between them. The CDR3 is 15 amino acids. Germline CDR1 reads MNHEY; CDR2 reads SVGEGT. This CDR3 reads CASSSLGGGNTEAFF. The DNA for the CDR3 is TGTGCCAGCAGTTCGCTTGGGGGGGGGAACACTGAAGCTTTCTTT.

This clonotype was counted many times. The V and J genes are TRBV3-1 and TRBJ2-1, with 12 nucleotides matching TRBD2. CDR1 and CDR2 from the germline V gene are LGHDT and YNNKEL (reference sequence). Trimming removed 0 bases from V and 5 bases from J; junction bases left unmatched: 5. This CDR3 is built from 17 residues. The CDR3 DNA reads as TGTGCCAGCAGCCAAGATTTCGGACTAGCGGGGCACAATGAGCAGTTCTTC. Translated: CASSQDFGLAGHNEQFF.

Details on this clonotype: One base away lies a much larger clone, so this may be a sequencing read error. J is TRBJ1-2 and V is TRBV12-3 or TRBV12-4; D is undetermined. This CDR3 has 15 amino acids. V dropped 5 bases and J dropped 3 bases, with 16 bases sitting between them. CDR3 coding DNA: TGTGCCAGCAGTCCCTGGTCGGGTACCCACTATGGCTACACCTTC. Translated: CASSPWSGTHYGYTF.

This clonotype occurred many times. The V gene is TRBV20-1, the J gene TRBJ2-3, with D perhaps assigned TRBD1 or TRBD2 (6 bases each). Trimming stripped 3 bases from V and 5 bases from J, with 21 bases between. CDR1 is DFQATT, CDR2 SNEGSKA, per germline (reference sequence). There are 16 residues in the CDR3. The CDR3 reads CSASGKVWGREDTQYF. The CDR3 DNA reads as TGCAGTGCTAGCGGAAAGGTTTGGGGGCGGGAAGATACGCAGTATTTT.

This clonotype was counted ten times or more. The chain combines TRBV12-3 or TRBV12-4 with TRBJ2-7, with unresolved D. The V end was cut by 1 base, the J end by 5 bases, with 12 bases between. The CDR3 runs to 14 residues. Here the CDR3 reads CASSLGFQRDEQYF. The CDR3 DNA reads as TGTGCCAGCAGTTTAGGGTTTCAACGCGACGAGCAGTACTTC.

This clonotype was found a few times. J is TRBJ2-4 and V is TRBV6-2 or TRBV6-3; the match to TRBD2 covers 9 bases. The CDR3 consists of 15 residues. Germline CDR1 and CDR2: MNHEY and SVGEGT. The J segment lost 10 bases and the V segment lost 6 bases, leaving 13 bases of the junction unmatched. This CDR3 is CASRVAGAGGKIQYF. CDR3 sequence (DNA): TGTGCCAGCAGAGTAGCGGGGGCTGGGGGAAAAATTCAGTACTTC.